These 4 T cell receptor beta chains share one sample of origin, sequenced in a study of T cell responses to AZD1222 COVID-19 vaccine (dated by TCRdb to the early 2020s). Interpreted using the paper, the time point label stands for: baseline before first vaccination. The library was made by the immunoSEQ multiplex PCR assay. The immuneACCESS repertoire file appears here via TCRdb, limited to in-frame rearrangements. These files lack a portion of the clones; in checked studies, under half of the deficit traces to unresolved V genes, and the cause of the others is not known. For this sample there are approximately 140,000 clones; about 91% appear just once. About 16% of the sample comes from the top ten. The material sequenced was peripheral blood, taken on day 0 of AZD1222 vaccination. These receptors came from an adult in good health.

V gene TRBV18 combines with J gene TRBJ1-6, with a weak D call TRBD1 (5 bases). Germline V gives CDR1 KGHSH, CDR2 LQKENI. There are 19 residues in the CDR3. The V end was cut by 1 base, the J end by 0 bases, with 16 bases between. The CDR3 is CASSPRGGARSSYNSPLHF. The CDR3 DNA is TGTGCCAGCTCACCACGCGGCGGGGCCCGCAGCTCCTATAATTCACCCCTCCACTTT.

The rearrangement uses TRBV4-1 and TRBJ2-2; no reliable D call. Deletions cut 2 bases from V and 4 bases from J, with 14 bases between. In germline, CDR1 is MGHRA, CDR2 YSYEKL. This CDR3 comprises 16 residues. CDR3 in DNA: TGCGCCAGCAGCCAAAGTAGAGACTTTTTCACCGGGGAGCTGTTTTTT. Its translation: CASSQSRDFFTGELFF.

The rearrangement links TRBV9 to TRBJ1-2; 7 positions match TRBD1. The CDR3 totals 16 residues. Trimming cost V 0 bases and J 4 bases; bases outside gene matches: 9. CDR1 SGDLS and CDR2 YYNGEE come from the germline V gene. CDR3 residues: CASSVDGQVGTYGYTF. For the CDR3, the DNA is TGTGCCAGCAGCGTAGATGGACAGGTGGGCACCTATGGCTACACCTTC.

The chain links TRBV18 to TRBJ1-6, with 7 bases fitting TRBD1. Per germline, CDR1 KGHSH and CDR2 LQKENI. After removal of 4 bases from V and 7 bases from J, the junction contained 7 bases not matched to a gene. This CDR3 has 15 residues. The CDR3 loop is CASSLLDRLNSPLHF. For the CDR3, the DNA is TGTGCCAGCTCACTGCTGGACAGGCTAAATTCACCCCTCCACTTT.